This record concerns one T cell receptor (beta chain) sequence. Its antigen is unidentified. This sample stems from a study of OX40 agonist ivuxolimab in advanced cancers. Looking at the study overall: Earlier treatment with anti-PD-1, anti-PD-L1 or anti-CTLA-4 was permitted, and about 40% had received some. Study results and limitations: Relatively little clonal expansion, among the lowest observed, appeared in partial responders at 0.1-3.0 mg/kg.

Data came from immunoSEQ multiplex PCR; TCRdb stores just in-frame clones and leaves some out. The data hold more than 70,000 clones, with roughly nine tenths observed a single time. Blood got drawn at baseline, again on cycle 4 day 1, and then on cycle 7 day 1. This CDR3 is 16 amino acids long. Germline V gives CDR1 MDHEN, CDR2 SYDVKM. Unmatched junction bases numbered 9, after V lost 3 bases and J lost 7 bases. The source material was CD4+ or CD8+ T cells sorted from blood, sampled in a trial of the OX40 agonist ivuxolimab. The sequence derives from an adult with an advanced solid tumor such as melanoma, head and neck, liver or kidney cancer. The chain links TRBV28 to TRBJ2-1; 10 nucleotides line up with TRBD2. The CDR3 here is CASSFLSSGRGNEQFF. DNA for the CDR3: TGTGCCAGCAGTTTCCTTTCTAGCGGGAGAGGAAATGAGCAGTTCTTC.